This T cell receptor (beta chain) was retrieved from a study of blood T cells in healthy people across ages. Study conclusions and caveats: Diversity estimates drawn from one million T cells were deemed underestimates. The lack of PBMC sorting stopped any conclusive naive versus antigen-experienced comparison.

In the case of this clonotype: Its antigen remains unidentified.

The authors isolated at least 6 million PBMCs per sample. Using a J-beta primer mix together with a sample-barcoded 5' primer, a second PCR was run for about 7 to 12 cycles. Samples each returned at least 3 million CDR3-containing paired-end reads. Using its own MiXCR run on the 5' RACE reads, TCRdb lists one record per CDR3 protein. The table shows hundreds of thousands of distinct CDR3 sequences, with 40% to 50% occurring only once. The germline V gene has CDR1 SGHRS and CDR2 YFSETQ. The CDR3 is 15 residues long. Trimming took 0 bases from V and 2 from J, leaving 11 bases between them. This sequence joins TRBV5-1 and TRBJ2-5; no reliable D call. The sequenced sample consisted of blood. This clonotype originated in a man in his fifties or sixties in good health. This CDR3 reads CASSLVSLEQETQYF. DNA of the CDR3: TGCGCCAGCAGCTTGGTATCTTTGGAACAAGAGACCCAGTACTTC.